This entry lists 27 T cell receptor beta chains sequenced from one sample in a study of read filtering for tumor transcriptome and immune sequencing. From roughly 400 ng of RNA, a library with molecular barcoded alpha/delta and beta/gamma adaptors was made. TCRdb used MiXCR to reprocess the reads, holding one entry per CDR3 protein. This table has about 50,000 distinct CDR3 sequences, approximately 19% appearing once. Input material: a population of CD138-negative cells sorted from bone marrow. The receptor source for this set is a donor aged 40 or older with multiple myeloma.

This clonotype was counted between two and nine times. The chain combines TRBV7-9 with TRBJ2-3; TRBD2 agrees at 7 bases. Germline V gene lookup returns CDR1 SEHNR and CDR2 FQNEAQ (reference sequence). V lost 5 bases to trimming and J lost 1 base; unmatched junction nucleotides: 12. The CDR3 is 17 residues long. In nucleotides, the CDR3 is TGTGCCAGCAGCCTACTAGCAATGGGAGGGGGCACAGATACGCAGTATTTT. Translation gives CASSLLAMGGGTDTQYF.

This clonotype was seen ten or more times. In DNA, the CDR3 is TGTGCCAGCAGCCTTCGAGGGGACAGGGCTTACAATGAGCAGTTCTTC. It encodes CASSLRGDRAYNEQFF. V and J are TRBV3-1 and TRBJ2-1; 9 nucleotides match TRBD1. J gave up 4 bases and V 4 bases, and 8 bases lay outside the gene matches. Germline V CDR1 and CDR2: LGHDT, YNNKEL (reference sequence). The CDR3 contains 16 residues.

This clonotype was observed at least ten times. This chain uses TRBV7-9 with TRBJ2-1; D unresolved. Trimming removed 5 bases at V and 0 bases at J, with 8 bases between. The length of the CDR3 is 14 residues. The germline CDR1 and CDR2 sequences are SEHNR and FQNEAQ (reference sequence). The CDR3 loop reads CASSSVSSYNEQFF. The DNA for the CDR3 is TGTGCCAGCAGCAGTGTGAGCTCCTACAATGAGCAGTTCTTC.

This clonotype showed up just a few times. V and J are TRBV20-1 and TRBJ1-1; D not resolved. This CDR3 spans 14 amino acids. Trimming removed 1 base at V and 2 bases at J, with 11 bases between. Germline V gene sequence: CDR1 DFQATT, CDR2 SNEGSKA (reference sequence). This CDR3 is CSARGQSPNTEAFF. CDR3 sequence (DNA): TGCAGTGCTAGAGGTCAGTCACCTAACACTGAAGCTTTCTTT.

Worth noting for this clonotype: A much larger clone is a single base away; this may be a read error. The rearrangement links TRBV19 to TRBJ2-2, with D tentatively TRBD2 (5 bases). Trimming left V 7 bases short and J 3 bases short, with 12 bases between. CDR1 is LNHDA and CDR2 is SQIVND in the germline V gene (reference sequence). The CDR3 extends over 14 amino acids. The DNA for the CDR3 is TGTGCCAGTATCTCGGGAAAAGACACCGGGGAGCTGTTTTTT. It encodes CASISGKDTGELFF.

This clonotype showed up many times. V is TRBV7-2 and J is TRBJ2-3; 7 bases agree with TRBD2. The CDR3 runs 13 residues. V gave up 5 bases and J gave up 9 bases; unmatched junction bases: 8. CDR1 SGHTA and CDR2 FQGNSA come from the germline V gene. The CDR3 DNA reads as TGTGCCAGCAGCCCCTCCCAAGCGGGAACGCAGTATTTT. Translation gives CASSPSQAGTQYF.

The table lists this clonotype with many counts. In nucleotides, the CDR3 is TGTGCCAGCAGCTTAGCGAGGGGTGAGCAGTTCTTC. This codes for CASSLARGEQFF. The rearrangement links TRBV7-9 to TRBJ2-1, with D perhaps assigned TRBD1 or TRBD2 (5 bases each). Per germline, CDR1 SEHNR and CDR2 FQNEAQ (reference sequence). Trimming removed 0 bases from V and 9 bases from J, with 6 bases in between. The CDR3 length is 12 residues. The variable domain in full, completed from reference TRBV7-9 and TRBJ2-1, reads DTGVSQNPRHKITKRGQNVTFRCDPISEHNRLYWYRQTLGQGPEFLTYFQNEAQLEKSRLLSDRFSAERPKGSFSTLEIQRTEQGDSAMYLCASSLARGEQFFGPGTRLTVL.

With regard to this clonotype: Without the conserved terminal phenylalanine or tryptophan, this CDR3 likely stems from a read error. The V gene is TRBV12-3 or TRBV12-4, the J gene TRBJ2-2; 8 bases are a match to TRBD2. The CDR3 is made up of 14 amino acids. J was trimmed by 5 bases and V by 5 bases; bases with no gene match: 4. CDR3 DNA sequence: TGTGCCAGCAGTATAACGGGAGGGACCGGGGAGCTGTTTTTG. Protein: CASSITGGTGELFL.

The chain is built from TRBV12-3 or TRBV12-4 and TRBJ2-2; perhaps TRBD1 as D (6 bases). Between the trimmed V and J ends, which lost 5 bases and 0 bases, there was a span of 16 bases. The CDR3 extends over 17 amino acids. CDR3 region: CASSLYRVLANTGELFF. CDR3 nucleotides: TGTGCCAGCAGTCTATACAGGGTCCTAGCGAACACCGGGGAGCTGTTTTTT.

This clonotype was observed many times. DNA of the CDR3: TGTGCCAGCAGCTTAGTACAGAACACCGGGGAGCTGTTTTTT. Translation: CASSLVQNTGELFF. This chain joins TRBV7-8 and TRBJ2-2; D is undetermined. V lost 1 base and J 1 base, leaving 4 bases between the germline ends. The germline gives CDR1 SGHVS, CDR2 FQNEAQ. The CDR3 extends over 14 amino acids.

This clonotype came up many times. The genes are TRBV16 and TRBJ2-3; D is undetermined. Germline values: CDR1 KGHSY, CDR2 FQNENV. The CDR3 runs to 15 residues. V was cut by 2 bases and J by 2 bases, with 11 bases left in between. The CDR3 sequence is CASSQNSRITDTQYF. In nucleotides, the CDR3 is TGTGCCAGCAGCCAAAACTCAAGAATCACAGATACGCAGTATTTT.

Many counts were recorded for this clonotype. This chain connects TRBV14 to TRBJ2-5; 11 bases agree with TRBD1. CDR3 size: 17 residues. The V and J ends lost 0 bases and 5 bases, in that order; junction bases with no gene match: 8. In germline, CDR1 is SGHDN, CDR2 FVKESK. The DNA for the CDR3 is TGTGCCAGCAGCCAAGATCCGGACAGGGGGCATTGGGAGACCCAGTACTTC. This gives the protein CASSQDPDRGHWETQYF.

This clonotype was recorded many times. This sequence joins TRBV29-1 and TRBJ2-1; 10 bases agree with TRBD2. J gave up 10 bases and V 7 bases, and 7 bases lay outside the gene matches. CDR1 is SQVTM and CDR2 is ANQGSEA in the germline V gene. The CDR3 extends over 12 amino acids. CDR3 DNA sequence: TGCAGCGCCGAGGGACTAGCGCGGGAGCAGTTCTTC. As protein: CSAEGLAREQFF.

V and J are TRBV7-2 and TRBJ2-2, with D tentatively TRBD1 or TRBD2 (6 bases each). Germline V gene sequence: CDR1 SGHTA, CDR2 FQGNSA. The CDR3 is 15 residues long. V lost 3 bases and J 6 bases, leaving 14 bases between the germline ends. CDR3 sequence reads: CASSFRRGPAGELFF. The CDR3 DNA sequence: TGTGCCAGCAGCTTTCGACGGGGGCCGGCCGGGGAGCTGTTTTTT. Filled out from reference TRBV7-2 and TRBJ2-2, the complete variable domain reads GAGVSQSPSNKVTEKGKDVELRCDPISGHTALYWYRQSLGQGLEFLIYFQGNSAPDKSGLPSDRFSAERTGGSVSTLTIQRTQQEDSAVYLCASSFRRGPAGELFFGEGSRLTVL.

This clonotype was recorded many times. The chain links TRBV24-1 to TRBJ1-2; possibly TRBD1 for D (5 bases). There are 14 residues in the CDR3. Germline V CDR1 and CDR2: KGHDR, SFDVKD. The V and J ends lost 9 bases and 6 bases respectively, with 19 bases between them. DNA of the CDR3: TGTGCCACCCAAAAAAGCGGGGGATCGGATGGCTACACCTTC. It encodes CATQKSGGSDGYTF.

This clonotype was detected only a few times. The chain links TRBV27 to TRBJ2-3, with TRBD1 as a possible D gene (6 bases). Germline-derived CDR1 and CDR2 are MNHEY and SMNVEV (reference sequence). CDR3 length equals 16 residues. Trimming removed 6 bases from V and 5 bases from J, with 21 bases in between. CDR3 loop: CASSGQFSSLQDTQYF. CDR3 sequence (DNA): TGTGCCAGCAGCGGACAGTTCTCTTCCTTGCAAGATACGCAGTATTTT.

This clonotype was recorded at least ten times. V and J are TRBV24-1 and TRBJ2-1, with 7 bases matching TRBD1. CDR3 length: 16 amino acids. Germline V CDR1 and CDR2: KGHDR, SFDVKD. V shed 1 base, J shed 4 bases, and the junction held 6 bases outside the gene matches. The CDR3 sequence: CATSDFRDREYNEQFF. As DNA, the CDR3 is TGTGCCACCAGTGATTTCCGGGACAGAGAATACAATGAGCAGTTCTTC.

The table lists this clonotype with many counts. The rearrangement links TRBV29-1 to TRBJ1-2; D remains ambiguous. This CDR3 spans 16 amino acids. Per the germline V gene, CDR1 is SQVTM and CDR2 is ANQGSEA. The V end was cut by 5 bases, the J end by 8 bases, with 27 bases between. The CDR3 sequence is CSVTSVPRMVQGGYTF. CDR3 coding DNA: TGCAGCGTTACTTCAGTCCCCCGAATGGTACAAGGGGGCTACACCTTC.

This clonotype was found many times. The chain combines TRBV7-3 with TRBJ2-2; D may be TRBD1 (6 bases). CDR3 length: 14 amino acids. Deletions cut 5 bases from V and 7 bases from J, with 14 bases between. The germline CDR1 and CDR2 sequences are SGHTA and FQGTGA. The CDR3 reads CASSPRAGDGELFF. As DNA, the CDR3 is TGTGCCAGCAGCCCCCGGGCAGGGGACGGGGAGCTGTTTTTT. Full variable domain (missing parts from reference TRBV7-3 and TRBJ2-2): GAGVSQTPSNKVTEKGKYVELRCDPISGHTALYWYRQSLGQGPEFLIYFQGTGAADDSGLPNDRFFAVRPEGSVSTLKIQRTERGDSAVYLCASSPRAGDGELFFGEGSRLTVL.

CDR3 nucleotides: TGTGCCAGCAGCTTGGGGGTACCGGGGCTAGGCACAGATACGCAGTATTTT. This gives the protein CASSLGVPGLGTDTQYF. This rearrangement joins TRBV11-2 to TRBJ2-3, with D perhaps assigned TRBD1 or TRBD2 (5 bases each). Trimming took 3 bases from V and 1 from J, leaving 17 bases between them. Germline V gives CDR1 SGHAT, CDR2 FQNNGV. There are 17 residues in the CDR3. Full variable domain (rest looked up from reference TRBV11-2 and TRBJ2-3): EAGVAQSPRYKIIEKRQSVAFWCNPISGHATLYWYQQILGQGPKLLIQFQNNGVVDDSQLPKDRFSAERLKGVDSTLKIQPAKLEDSAVYLCASSLGVPGLGTDTQYFGPGTRLTVL.

The table lists this clonotype with many counts. The rearrangement joins TRBV19 to TRBJ2-1, with TRBD2 matching 12 bases. Germline CDR1 and CDR2: LNHDA and SQIVND (reference sequence). J was trimmed by 7 bases and V by 8 bases; bases with no gene match: 9. The CDR3 is 15 amino acids. CDR3 nucleotides: TGTGCCAGTGAACTAGCGGGGGGTCCGGGGAATGAGCAGTTCTTC. This encodes CASELAGGPGNEQFF.

This clonotype occurred many times. The chain recombines TRBV6-6 with TRBJ2-7, with no clear D. The CDR3 extends over 12 amino acids. V was clipped by 6 bases and J by 2 bases, with 8 bases between them. Germline lookup yields CDR1 MNHNY and CDR2 SVGAGI (reference sequence). The chain's CDR3 is CASRRLTYEQYF. CDR3 bases: TGTGCCAGCAGAAGACTTACCTACGAGCAGTACTTC.

There are many counts of this clonotype. The chain combines TRBV20-1 with TRBJ2-1; 7 bases match TRBD2. The CDR3 has 14 amino acids. V shed 5 bases and J 0 bases; nucleotides not matched to a gene: 4. The germline CDR1 and CDR2 sequences are DFQATT and SNEGSKA (reference sequence). CDR3 amino acids: CSAVWEGSYNEQFF. CDR3 in DNA: TGCAGTGCTGTGTGGGAGGGCTCCTACAATGAGCAGTTCTTC.

Only one count was recorded for this clonotype. One end of the junction fails to match germline, which may point to a read error. The CDR3 DNA sequence: TGTGCCAGCAGCTTAGGTCTTGTACAGGGTGGTGGGGGTACGCAGTACTTT. Protein sequence: CASSLGLVQGGGGTQYF. This chain uses TRBV7-2 with TRBJ2-3, with a weak D call TRBD1 (6 bases). This CDR3 spans 17 amino acids. The V gene's germline CDR1 is SGHTA and CDR2 FQGNSA.

This clonotype was picked up many times. V gene TRBV6-2 or TRBV6-3 combines with J gene TRBJ2-1, with 8 nucleotides matching TRBD2. This CDR3 has 15 amino acids. Unmatched junction bases numbered 9, after V lost 5 bases and J lost 6 bases. Germline V gives CDR1 MNHEY, CDR2 SVGEGT. CDR3 bases: TGTGCCAGCAGTCCCTCAGCGGGAGTGGCCAATGAGCAGTTCTTC. Amino acids: CASSPSAGVANEQFF.

The table lists this clonotype with many counts. This chain joins TRBV5-1 and TRBJ2-1, with TRBD2 matching over 8 bases. Looked up from germline, CDR1 is SGHRS and CDR2 is YFSETQ. The CDR3 has 16 amino acids. V gave up 1 base and J gave up 1 base; unmatched junction bases: 4. CDR3 nucleotides: TGCGCCAGCAGCTTGACACTAGCGGATTCCTACAATGAGCAGTTCTTC. Its translation is CASSLTLADSYNEQFF.

This clonotype has just a few counts. The J gene is TRBJ2-3, the V gene TRBV2; 8 bases line up with TRBD2. The V gene's germline CDR1 is SNHLY and CDR2 FYNNEI. The ends lost 2 bases at V and 3 bases at J; junction bases unmatched: 10. The CDR3 consists of 17 residues. The chain's CDR3 is CASSESRGLGGTDTQYF. CDR3 nucleotide sequence: TGTGCCAGCAGTGAATCCCGGGGACTAGGGGGGACAGATACGCAGTATTTT. Drawing the rest from reference TRBV2 and TRBJ2-3, the complete variable domain is EPEVTQTPSHQVTQMGQEVILRCVPISNHLYFYWYRQILGQKVEFLVSFYNNEISEKSEIFDDQFSVERPDGSNFTLKIRSTKLEDSAMYFCASSESRGLGGTDTQYFGPGTRLTVL.